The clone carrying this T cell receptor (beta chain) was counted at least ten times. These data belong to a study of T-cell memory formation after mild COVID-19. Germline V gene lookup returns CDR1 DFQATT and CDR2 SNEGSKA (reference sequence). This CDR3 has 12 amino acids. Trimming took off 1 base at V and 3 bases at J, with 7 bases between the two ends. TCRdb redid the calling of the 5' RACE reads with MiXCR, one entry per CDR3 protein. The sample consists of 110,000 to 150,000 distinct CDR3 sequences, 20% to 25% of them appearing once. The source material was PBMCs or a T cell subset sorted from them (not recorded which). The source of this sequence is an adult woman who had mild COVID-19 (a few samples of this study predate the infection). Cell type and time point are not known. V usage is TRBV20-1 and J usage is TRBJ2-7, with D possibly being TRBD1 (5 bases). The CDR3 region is CSARVTDYEQYF. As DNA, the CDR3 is TGCAGTGCTAGAGTGACAGACTACGAGCAGTACTTC.